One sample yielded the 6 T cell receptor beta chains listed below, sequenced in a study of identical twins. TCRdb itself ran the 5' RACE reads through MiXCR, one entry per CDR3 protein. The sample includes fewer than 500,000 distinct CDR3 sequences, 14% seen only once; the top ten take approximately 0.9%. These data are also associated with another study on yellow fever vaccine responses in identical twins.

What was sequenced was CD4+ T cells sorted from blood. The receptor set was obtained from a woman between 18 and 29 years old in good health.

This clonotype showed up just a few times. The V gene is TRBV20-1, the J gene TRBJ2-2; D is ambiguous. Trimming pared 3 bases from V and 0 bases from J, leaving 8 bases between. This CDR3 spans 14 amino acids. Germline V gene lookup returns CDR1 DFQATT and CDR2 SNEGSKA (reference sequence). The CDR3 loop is CSASGQTNTGELFF. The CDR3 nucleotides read TGCAGTGCTAGCGGTCAGACGAACACCGGGGAGCTGTTTTTT.

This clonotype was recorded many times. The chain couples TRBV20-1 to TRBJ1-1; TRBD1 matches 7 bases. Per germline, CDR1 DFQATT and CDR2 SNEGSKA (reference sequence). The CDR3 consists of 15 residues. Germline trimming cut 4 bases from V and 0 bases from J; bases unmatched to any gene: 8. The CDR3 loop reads CSAKGQGGLNTEAFF. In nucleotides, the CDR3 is TGCAGTGCTAAGGGGCAGGGGGGCCTGAACACTGAAGCTTTCTTT.

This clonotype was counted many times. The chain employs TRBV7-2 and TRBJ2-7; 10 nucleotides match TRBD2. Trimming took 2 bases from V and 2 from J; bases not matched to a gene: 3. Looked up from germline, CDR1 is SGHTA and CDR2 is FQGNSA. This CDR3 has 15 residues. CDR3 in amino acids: CASSLLAGGAYEQYF. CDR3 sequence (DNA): TGTGCCAGCAGCTTATTAGCGGGGGGAGCCTACGAGCAGTACTTC.

The CDR3 DNA follows: TGTGCCAGCAGTTACCCCCCCCGGACTAGCGGGAATGAGCAGTTCTTC. It translates to CASSYPPRTSGNEQFF. J is TRBJ2-1 and V is TRBV6-5, with TRBD2 matching over 11 bases. Unmatched junction bases numbered 7, after V lost 2 bases and J lost 7 bases. The CDR3 totals 16 residues. Looked up from germline, CDR1 is MNHEY and CDR2 is SVGAGI.

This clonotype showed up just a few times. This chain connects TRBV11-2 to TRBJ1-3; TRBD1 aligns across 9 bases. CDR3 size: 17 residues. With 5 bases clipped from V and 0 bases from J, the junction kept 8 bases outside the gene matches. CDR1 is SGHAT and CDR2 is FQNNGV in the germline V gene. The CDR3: CASSRTGAGSSGNTIYF. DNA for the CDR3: TGTGCCAGCAGCCGGACAGGGGCAGGCAGCTCTGGAAACACCATATATTTT.

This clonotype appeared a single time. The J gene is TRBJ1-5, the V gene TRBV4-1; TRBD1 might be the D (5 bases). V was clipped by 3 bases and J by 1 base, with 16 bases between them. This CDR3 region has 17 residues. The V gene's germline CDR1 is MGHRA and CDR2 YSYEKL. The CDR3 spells CASSHPPGTESNQPQHF. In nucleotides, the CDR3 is TGCGCCAGCAGCCACCCCCCGGGGACGGAAAGCAATCAGCCCCAGCATTTT.